This T cell receptor beta chain is from a study of blood T cell repertoires in COVID-19. Some clones are missing from TCRdb's copy, which holds only in-frame ones; the method was immunoSEQ multiplex PCR. The sample holds about 170,000 clones, less than 80% seen once. Germline CDR1 is SGHDN and CDR2 is FVKESK. This CDR3 has 16 residues. V dropped 2 bases and J dropped 8; count of bases not matched to a gene: 13. The sequence was obtained from a woman in her sixties or seventies in a cohort exposed to, infected with or recovered from COVID-19 (not recorded which). This chain links TRBV14 with TRBJ1-1, with 8 bases fitting TRBD1. The material sequenced was PBMCs or T cells enriched from blood (not recorded which). Here the CDR3 reads CASSQFLDRGDSEAFF. The CDR3 coding sequence is TGTGCCAGCAGCCAATTCCTCGACAGGGGCGACTCCGAAGCTTTCTTT.